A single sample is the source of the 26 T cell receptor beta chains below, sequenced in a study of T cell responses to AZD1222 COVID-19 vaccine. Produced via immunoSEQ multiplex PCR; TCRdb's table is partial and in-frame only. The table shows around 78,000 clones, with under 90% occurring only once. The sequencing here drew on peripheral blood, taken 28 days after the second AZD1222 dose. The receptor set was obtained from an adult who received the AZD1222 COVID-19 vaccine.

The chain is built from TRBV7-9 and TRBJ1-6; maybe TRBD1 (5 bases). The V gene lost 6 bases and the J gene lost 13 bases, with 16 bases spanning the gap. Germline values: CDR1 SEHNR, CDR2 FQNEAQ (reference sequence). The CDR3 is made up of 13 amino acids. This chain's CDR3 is CASSPGDVAPLHF. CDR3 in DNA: TGTGCCAGCAGTCCGGGGGACGTCGCGCCCCTCCACTTT.

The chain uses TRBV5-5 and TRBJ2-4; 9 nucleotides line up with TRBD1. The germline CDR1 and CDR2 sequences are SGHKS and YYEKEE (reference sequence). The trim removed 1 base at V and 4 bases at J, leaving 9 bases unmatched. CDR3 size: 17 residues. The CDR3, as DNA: TGTGCCAGCAGCTTGTTGGGCACAGGGGGCGGGAAAAACATTCAGTACTTC. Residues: CASSLLGTGGGKNIQYF.

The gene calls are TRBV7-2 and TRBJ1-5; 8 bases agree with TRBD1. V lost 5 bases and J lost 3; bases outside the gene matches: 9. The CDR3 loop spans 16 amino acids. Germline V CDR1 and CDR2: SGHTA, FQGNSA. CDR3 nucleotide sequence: TGTGCCAGCAGCGATAAGGACAGGGCGTTCAATCAGCCCCAGCATTTT. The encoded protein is CASSDKDRAFNQPQHF.

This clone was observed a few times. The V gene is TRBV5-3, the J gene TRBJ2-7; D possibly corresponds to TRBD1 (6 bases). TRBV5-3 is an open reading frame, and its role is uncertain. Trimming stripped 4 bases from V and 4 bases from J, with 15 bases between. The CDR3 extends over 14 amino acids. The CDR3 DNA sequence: TGTGCCAGAAGCACACACAGGGTCCCTTACGAGCAGTACTTC. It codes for CARSTHRVPYEQYF.

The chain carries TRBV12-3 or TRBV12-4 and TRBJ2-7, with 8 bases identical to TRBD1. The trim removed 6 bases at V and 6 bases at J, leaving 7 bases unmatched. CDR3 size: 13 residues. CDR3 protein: CASSITTGAEQYF. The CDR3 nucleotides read TGTGCCAGCAGCATTACGACAGGGGCCGAGCAGTACTTC.

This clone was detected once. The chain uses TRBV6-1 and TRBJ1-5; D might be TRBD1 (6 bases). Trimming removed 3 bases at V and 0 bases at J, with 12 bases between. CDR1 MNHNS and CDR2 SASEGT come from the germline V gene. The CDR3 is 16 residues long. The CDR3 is CASSDGTTYSNQPQHF. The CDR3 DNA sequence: TGTGCCAGCAGTGACGGGACAACATATAGCAATCAGCCCCAGCATTTT.

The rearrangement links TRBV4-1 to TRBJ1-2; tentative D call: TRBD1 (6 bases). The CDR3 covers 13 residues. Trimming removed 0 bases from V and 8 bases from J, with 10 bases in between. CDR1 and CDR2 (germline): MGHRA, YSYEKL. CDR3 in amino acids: CASSQEGARGYTF. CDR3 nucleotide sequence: TGCGCCAGCAGCCAAGAGGGGGCGCGGGGCTACACCTTC.

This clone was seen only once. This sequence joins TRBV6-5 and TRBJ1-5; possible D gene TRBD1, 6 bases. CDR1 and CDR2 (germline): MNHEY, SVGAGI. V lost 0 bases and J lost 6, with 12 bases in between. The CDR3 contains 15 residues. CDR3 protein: CASSYSYREGQPQHF. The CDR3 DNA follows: TGTGCCAGCAGTTACTCGTACAGGGAGGGTCAGCCCCAGCATTTT.

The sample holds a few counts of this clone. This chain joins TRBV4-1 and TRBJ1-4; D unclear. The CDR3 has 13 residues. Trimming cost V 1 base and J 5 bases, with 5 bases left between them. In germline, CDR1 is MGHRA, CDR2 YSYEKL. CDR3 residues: CASSQGGNEKLFF. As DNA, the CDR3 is TGCGCCAGCAGCCAAGGCGGAAATGAAAAACTGTTTTTT.

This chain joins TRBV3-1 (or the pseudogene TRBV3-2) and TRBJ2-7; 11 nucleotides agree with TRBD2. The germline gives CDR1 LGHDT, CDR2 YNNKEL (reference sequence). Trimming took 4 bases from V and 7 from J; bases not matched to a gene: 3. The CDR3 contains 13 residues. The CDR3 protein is CASSPGTSGEQYF. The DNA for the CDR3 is TGTGCCAGCAGCCCTGGGACTAGCGGTGAGCAGTACTTC.

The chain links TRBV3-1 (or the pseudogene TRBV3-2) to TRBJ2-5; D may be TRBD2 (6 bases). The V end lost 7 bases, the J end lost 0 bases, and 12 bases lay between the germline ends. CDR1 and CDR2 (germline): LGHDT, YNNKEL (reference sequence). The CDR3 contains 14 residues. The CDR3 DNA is TGTGCCAGCACTCCGGGGGTGTACCAAGAGACCCAGTACTTC. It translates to CASTPGVYQETQYF.

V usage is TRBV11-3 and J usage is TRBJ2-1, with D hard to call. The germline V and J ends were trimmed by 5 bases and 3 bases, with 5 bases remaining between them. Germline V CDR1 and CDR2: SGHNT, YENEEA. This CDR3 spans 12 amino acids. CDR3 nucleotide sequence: TGTGCCAGCAGCGGAAACTACAATGAGCAGTTCTTC. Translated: CASSGNYNEQFF.

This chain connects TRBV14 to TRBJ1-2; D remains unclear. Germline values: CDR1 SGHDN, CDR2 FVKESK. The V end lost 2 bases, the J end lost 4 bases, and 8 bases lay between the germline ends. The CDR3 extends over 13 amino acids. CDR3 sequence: CASSQTDPYGYTF. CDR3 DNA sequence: TGTGCCAGCAGCCAAACAGATCCCTATGGCTACACCTTC. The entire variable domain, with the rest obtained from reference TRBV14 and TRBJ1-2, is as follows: EAGVTQFPSHSVIEKGQTVTLRCDPISGHDNLYWYRRVMGKEIKFLLHFVKESKQDESGMPNNRFLAERTGGTYSTLKVQPAELEDSGVYFCASSQTDPYGYTFGSGTRLTVV.

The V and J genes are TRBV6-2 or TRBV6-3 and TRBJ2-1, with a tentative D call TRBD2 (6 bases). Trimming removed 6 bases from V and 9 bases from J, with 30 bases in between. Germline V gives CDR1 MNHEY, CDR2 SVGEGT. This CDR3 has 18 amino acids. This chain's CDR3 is CASRPSFTGVPGSGEQFF. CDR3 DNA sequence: TGTGCCAGCAGACCTTCCTTCACGGGGGTCCCCGGGTCGGGTGAGCAGTTCTTC.

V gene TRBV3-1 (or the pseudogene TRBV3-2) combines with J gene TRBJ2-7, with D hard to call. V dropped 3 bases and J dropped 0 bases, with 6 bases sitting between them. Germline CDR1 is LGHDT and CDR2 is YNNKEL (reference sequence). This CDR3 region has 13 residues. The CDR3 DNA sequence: TGTGCCAGCAGCCAGCAGAGCTCCTACGAGCAGTACTTC. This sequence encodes CASSQQSSYEQYF.

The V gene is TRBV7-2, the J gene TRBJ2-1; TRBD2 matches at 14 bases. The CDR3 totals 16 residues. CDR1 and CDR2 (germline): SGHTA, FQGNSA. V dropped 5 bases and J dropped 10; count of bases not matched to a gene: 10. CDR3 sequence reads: CASSIGPGTSGSEQFF. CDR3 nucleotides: TGTGCCAGCAGCATAGGCCCCGGGACTAGCGGGAGCGAGCAGTTCTTC. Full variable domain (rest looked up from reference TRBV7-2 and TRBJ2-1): GAGVSQSPSNKVTEKGKDVELRCDPISGHTALYWYRQSLGQGLEFLIYFQGNSAPDKSGLPSDRFSAERTGGSVSTLTIQRTQQEDSAVYLCASSIGPGTSGSEQFFGPGTRLTVL.

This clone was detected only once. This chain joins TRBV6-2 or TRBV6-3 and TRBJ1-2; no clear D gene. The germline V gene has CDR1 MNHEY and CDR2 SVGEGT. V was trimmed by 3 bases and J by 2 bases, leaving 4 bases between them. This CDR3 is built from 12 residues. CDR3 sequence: CASSYANYGYTF. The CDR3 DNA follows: TGTGCCAGCAGTTATGCCAACTATGGCTACACCTTC.

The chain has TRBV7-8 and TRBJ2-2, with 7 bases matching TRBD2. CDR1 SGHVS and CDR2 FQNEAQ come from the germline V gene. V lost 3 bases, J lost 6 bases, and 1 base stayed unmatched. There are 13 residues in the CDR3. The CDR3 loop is CASSFGGAGELFF. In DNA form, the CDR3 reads TGTGCCAGCAGCTTTGGGGGGGCCGGGGAGCTGTTTTTT.

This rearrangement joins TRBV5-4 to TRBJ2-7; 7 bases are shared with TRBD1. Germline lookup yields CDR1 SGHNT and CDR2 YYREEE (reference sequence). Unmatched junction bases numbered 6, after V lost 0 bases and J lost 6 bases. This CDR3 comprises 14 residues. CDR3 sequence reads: CASSLDRDRGEQYF. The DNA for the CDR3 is TGTGCCAGCAGCTTGGACCGGGACAGAGGCGAGCAGTACTTC.

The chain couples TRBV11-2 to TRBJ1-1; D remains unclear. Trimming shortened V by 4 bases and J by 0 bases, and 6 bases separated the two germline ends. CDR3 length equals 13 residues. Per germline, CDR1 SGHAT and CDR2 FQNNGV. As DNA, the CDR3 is TGTGCCAGCAGCTCACTCTTGAACACTGAAGCTTTCTTT. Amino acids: CASSSLLNTEAFF. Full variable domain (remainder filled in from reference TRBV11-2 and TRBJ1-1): EAGVAQSPRYKIIEKRQSVAFWCNPISGHATLYWYQQILGQGPKLLIQFQNNGVVDDSQLPKDRFSAERLKGVDSTLKIQPAKLEDSAVYLCASSSLLNTEAFFGQGTRLTVV.

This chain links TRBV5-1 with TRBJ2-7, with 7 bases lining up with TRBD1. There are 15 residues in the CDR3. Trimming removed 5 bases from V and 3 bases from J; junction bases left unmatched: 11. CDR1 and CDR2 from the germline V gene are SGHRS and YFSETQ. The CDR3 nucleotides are TGCGCCAGCAGACCTGGGACAGAGGGTTACTACGAGCAGTACTTC. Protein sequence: CASRPGTEGYYEQYF.

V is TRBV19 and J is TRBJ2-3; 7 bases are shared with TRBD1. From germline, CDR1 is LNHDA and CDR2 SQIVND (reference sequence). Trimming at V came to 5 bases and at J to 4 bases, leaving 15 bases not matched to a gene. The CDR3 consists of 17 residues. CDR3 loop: CASSPYRGLRTSDTQYF. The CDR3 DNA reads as TGTGCCAGTAGTCCATACAGGGGATTAAGAACCTCAGATACGCAGTATTTT.

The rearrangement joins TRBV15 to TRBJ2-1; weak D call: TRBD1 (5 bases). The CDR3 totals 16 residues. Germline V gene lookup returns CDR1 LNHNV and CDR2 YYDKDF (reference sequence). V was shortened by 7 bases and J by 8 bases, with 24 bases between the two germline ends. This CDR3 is CATTPKGETRVDEQFF. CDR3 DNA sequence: TGTGCCACCACCCCTAAAGGGGAAACAAGGGTGGATGAGCAGTTCTTC.

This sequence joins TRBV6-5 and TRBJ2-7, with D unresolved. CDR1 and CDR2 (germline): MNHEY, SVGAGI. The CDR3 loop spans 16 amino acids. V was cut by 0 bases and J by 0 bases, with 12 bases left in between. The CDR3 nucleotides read TGTGCCAGCAGTTACTCGCTGCTGGGTGGCTCCTACGAGCAGTACTTC. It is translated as CASSYSLLGGSYEQYF.

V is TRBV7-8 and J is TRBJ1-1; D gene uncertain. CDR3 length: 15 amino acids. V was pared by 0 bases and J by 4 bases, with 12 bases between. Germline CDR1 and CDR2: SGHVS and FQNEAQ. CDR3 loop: CASSLAGKISTEAFF. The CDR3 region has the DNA TGTGCCAGCAGCTTAGCGGGGAAGATATCCACTGAAGCTTTCTTT. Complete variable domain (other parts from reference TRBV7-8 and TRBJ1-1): GAGVSQSPRYKVAKRGQDVALRCDPISGHVSLFWYQQALGQGPEFLTYFQNEAQLDKSGLPSDRFFAERPEGSVSTLKIQRTQQEDSAVYLCASSLAGKISTEAFFGQGTRLTVV.

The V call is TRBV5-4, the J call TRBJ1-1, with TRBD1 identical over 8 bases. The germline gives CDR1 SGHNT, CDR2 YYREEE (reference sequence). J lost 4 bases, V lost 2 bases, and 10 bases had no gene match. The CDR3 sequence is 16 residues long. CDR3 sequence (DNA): TGTGCCAGCAGCTTCGGAAGTGGACAGGGAGGCACTGAAGCTTTCTTT. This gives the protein CASSFGSGQGGTEAFF.